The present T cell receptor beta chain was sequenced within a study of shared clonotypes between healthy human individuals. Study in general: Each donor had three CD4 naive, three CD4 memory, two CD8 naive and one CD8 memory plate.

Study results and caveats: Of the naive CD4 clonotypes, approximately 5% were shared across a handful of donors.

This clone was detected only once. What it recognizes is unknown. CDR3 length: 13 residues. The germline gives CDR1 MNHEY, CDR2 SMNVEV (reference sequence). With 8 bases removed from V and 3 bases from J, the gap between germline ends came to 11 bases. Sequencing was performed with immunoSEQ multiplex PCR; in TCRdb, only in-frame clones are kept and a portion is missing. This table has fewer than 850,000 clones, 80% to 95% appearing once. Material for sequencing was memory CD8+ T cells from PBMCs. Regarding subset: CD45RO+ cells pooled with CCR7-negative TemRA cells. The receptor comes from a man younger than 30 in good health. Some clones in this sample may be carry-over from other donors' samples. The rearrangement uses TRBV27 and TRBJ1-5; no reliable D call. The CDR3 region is CASGIRDNQPQHF. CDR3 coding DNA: TGTGCCAGCGGTATCCGGGACAATCAGCCCCAGCATTTT.